This entry concerns a single T cell receptor (beta chain). The assay was run at survey level. The repertoire was sequenced with immunoSEQ multiplex PCR; TCRdb's copy has only in-frame clones and lacks some. The sample consists of around 5,000 clones, about 91% of them appearing once. This specimen comes from a study of STAT5B mutations in CD4+ large granular lymphocyte leukemia. Study-level information: CD8+ depletion followed by anti-CD4 microbead selection was applied to cryopreserved cells.

This clonotype originated in a man aged 40-55 years with CD4+ T-cell large granular lymphocyte leukemia. The sample was PBMCs.

In nucleotides, the CDR3 is TGTGCCAGCAGTAGGGACGGCTACACTGAAGCTTTCTTT. Its protein is CASSRDGYTEAFF. This chain joins TRBV2 and TRBJ1-1; TRBD1 might be the D (5 bases). Germline assignment: CDR1 SNHLY and CDR2 FYNNEI. CDR3 length: 13 residues. The germline V and J ends were trimmed by 5 bases and 3 bases, with 10 bases remaining between them.